This T cell receptor (beta chain) is drawn from a study of cytomegalovirus exposure and HLA in healthy donors. Notes on the study in general: A later look showed TCR association rates differing by HLA locus, highest for DRB1 and lowest for HLA-C.

Researchers ran the PCR with 60 Vbeta and 13 Jbeta primers. Assay used: immunoSEQ multiplex PCR; TCRdb lists only in-frame clones, some missing. The sample holds some 100,000 clones, around 73% seen once. A word on this clone: The antigen is undetermined.

Germline loops: CDR1 SGHTA, CDR2 FQGNSA. This CDR3 region has 14 residues. V dropped 5 bases and J dropped 7 bases, with 14 bases sitting between them. This receptor was obtained from a man between 35 and 55 years old in good health and CMV-seronegative. Material for sequencing was PBMCs. The chain links TRBV7-2 to TRBJ1-4; tentative D call: TRBD1 (5 bases). The CDR3 DNA is TGTGCCAGCAGCCCTGGGTCCAGGGCTGAAAAACTGTTTTTT. As protein: CASSPGSRAEKLFF.